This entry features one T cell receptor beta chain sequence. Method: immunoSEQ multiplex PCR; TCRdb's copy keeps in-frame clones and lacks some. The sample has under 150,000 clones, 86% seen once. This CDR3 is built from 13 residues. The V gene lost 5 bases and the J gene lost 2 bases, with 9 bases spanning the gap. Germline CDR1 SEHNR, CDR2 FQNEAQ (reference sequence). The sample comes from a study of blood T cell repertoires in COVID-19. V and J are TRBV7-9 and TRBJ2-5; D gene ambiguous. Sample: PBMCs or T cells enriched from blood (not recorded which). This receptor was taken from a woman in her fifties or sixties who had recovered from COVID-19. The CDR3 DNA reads TGTGCCAGCAGCACAAGAAATCAAGAGACCCAGTACTTC. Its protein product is CASSTRNQETQYF.